This TCR beta chain was found in a study of blood T cell repertoires in COVID-19. About the research overall: Samples came from the United States, Italy and Spain, spanning acute and convalescent COVID-19.

Individuals aged 18 to 89 years were recruited from approximately 22 US areas. Categorization into cohorts depended on clinical history that participants reported. In the original analysis: Counts of nucleated cells, estimated from reference gene primer amplification, were obtained. Libraries were prepared by immunoSEQ multiplex PCR; TCRdb keeps only in-frame clonotypes and omits some of them. D and trimming were read from the DNA, whereas the V and J calls and clone size are those reported in that table. The sample has over 200,000 clones; around 85% are singletons. The V and J ends lost 0 bases and 4 bases respectively, with 18 bases between them. The CDR3 extends over 17 amino acids. Germline V gene data show CDR1 as LNHDA and CDR2 as SQIVND (reference sequence).

This chain uses TRBV19 with TRBJ1-2; D is uncertain. The sequence derives from a man aged 35-49 years who had recovered from COVID-19. The sample comprised PBMCs or T cells enriched from blood (not recorded which). The CDR3 bases are TGTGCCAGTAGTATAGATCATTGGGCCAGTCCAGGCTATGGCTACACCTTC. The encoded protein is CASSIDHWASPGYGYTF.